The 23 T cell receptor beta chains below come from one sample, sequenced in a study of blood T cell repertoires in COVID-19. The repertoire was sequenced with immunoSEQ multiplex PCR; TCRdb's copy has only in-frame clones and lacks some. The table has a few hundred thousand clones, about 91% seen once; the top ten hold around 10%. Specimen: PBMCs or T cells enriched from blood (not recorded which). These receptors were collected from a woman younger than 35 who had recovered from COVID-19.

The V call is TRBV5-1, the J call TRBJ2-7, with TRBD2 as a possible D gene (5 bases). Between the trimmed V and J ends, which lost 6 bases and 0 bases, there was a span of 22 bases. Germline assignment: CDR1 SGHRS and CDR2 YFSETQ. CDR3 size: 17 residues. The CDR3 bases are TGCGCCAGCAAGAAGTCGGGAAGAACGGAAAACTCCTACGAGCAGTACTTC. It codes for CASKKSGRTENSYEQYF.

The J gene is TRBJ1-2, the V gene TRBV27; 8 bases line up with TRBD1. CDR1 and CDR2 (germline): MNHEY, SMNVEV (reference sequence). The length of the CDR3 is 13 residues. J lost 4 bases, V lost 6 bases, and 4 bases had no gene match. Here the CDR3 reads CASRITGGYGYTF. DNA of the CDR3: TGTGCCAGCAGAATTACAGGGGGCTATGGCTACACCTTC.

The chain links TRBV29-1 to TRBJ2-7, with TRBD1 matching over 7 bases. V lost 6 bases and J lost 6; bases outside the gene matches: 5. CDR3 length equals 11 residues. Germline values: CDR1 SQVTM, CDR2 ANQGSEA. The CDR3 DNA reads as TGCAGCGTGGGGACAGAGGGCGAGCAGTACTTC. This sequence encodes CSVGTEGEQYF.

This clone was picked up one time. The rearrangement joins TRBV28 to TRBJ1-2; D is unclear. V was cut by 3 bases and J by 5 bases, with 13 bases left in between. Germline-derived CDR1 and CDR2 are MDHEN and SYDVKM. This CDR3 has 14 amino acids. The CDR3 is CASSLNTEEYGYTF. CDR3 bases: TGTGCCAGCAGTTTGAATACGGAGGAATATGGCTACACCTTC.

Only one count was recorded for this clone. CDR3 residues: CASSYRHRVSSYEQYF. The CDR3 DNA reads as TGTGCCAGCAGTTACCGCCACAGGGTGAGCTCCTACGAGCAGTACTTC. V gene TRBV6-2 or TRBV6-3 combines with J gene TRBJ2-7; tentative D call: TRBD1 (6 bases). The CDR3 length is 16 residues. V was clipped by 2 bases and J by 0 bases, with 14 bases between them. CDR1 is MNHEY, CDR2 SVGEGT, per germline.

This sequence joins TRBV9 and TRBJ2-3; possible D gene TRBD2, 6 bases. The CDR3 length is 15 residues. Trimming shortened V by 0 bases and J by 4 bases, and 12 bases separated the two germline ends. Germline CDR1 SGDLS, CDR2 YYNGEE. In nucleotides, the CDR3 is TGTGCCAGCAGCGTAGATTGGGGGAGGTCAGATACGCAGTATTTT. It yields the protein CASSVDWGRSDTQYF.

This chain uses TRBV28 with TRBJ1-2; D is ambiguous. V lost 4 bases, J lost 6 bases, and 15 bases lay in between. The germline CDR1 and CDR2 sequences are MDHEN and SYDVKM. The CDR3 runs 14 residues. Written as DNA, the CDR3 is TGTGCCAGCAGTTCTACACAGCCAACCCATGGCTACACCTTC. Its translation: CASSSTQPTHGYTF.

The chain couples TRBV7-9 to TRBJ2-7; D not resolved. The CDR3 spans 15 residues. The ends were cut back, 2 bases at V and 0 bases at J, with 11 bases in the middle. Germline CDR1 and CDR2: SEHNR and FQNEAQ (reference sequence). The CDR3 coding sequence is TGTGCCAGCAGCTTATTATACTCTAGCTCCTACGAGCAGTACTTC. As protein: CASSLLYSSSYEQYF.

The chain employs TRBV7-9 and TRBJ2-2; TRBD2 matches at 8 bases. V lost 4 bases to trimming and J lost 8 bases; unmatched junction nucleotides: 12. This CDR3 region has 16 residues. The germline V gene encodes CDR1 SEHNR and CDR2 FQNEAQ (reference sequence). CDR3 DNA sequence: TGTGCCAGCAGCTCAACGGGACTAGGAACTTCTGGGGAGCTGTTTTTT. Translating gives CASSSTGLGTSGELFF.

The chain uses TRBV6-5 and TRBJ2-7, with D perhaps matching TRBD2 (5 bases). V was shortened by 10 bases and J by 5 bases, with 24 bases between the two germline ends. This CDR3 region has 15 residues. Germline loops: CDR1 MNHEY, CDR2 SVGAGI. The CDR3, as DNA: TGTGCCACCAAGGTAGCCGAGACGAGGGCCCACGAGCAGTACTTC. It is translated as CATKVAETRAHEQYF.

The V call is TRBV6-5, the J call TRBJ1-4; D might be TRBD1 (6 bases). Germline V gives CDR1 MNHEY, CDR2 SVGAGI. V gave up 7 bases and J gave up 2 bases, with 14 bases separating them. This CDR3 region has 15 residues. The CDR3 bases are TGTGCCAGCACCTACAGGGTGCTCACTAATGAAAAACTGTTTTTT. This codes for CASTYRVLTNEKLFF.

This chain links TRBV28 with TRBJ2-4, with D possibly matching TRBD1 (7 bases). Looked up from germline, CDR1 is MDHEN and CDR2 is SYDVKM. Trimming left V 6 bases short and J 0 bases short, with 15 bases between. The CDR3 runs to 16 residues. The CDR3, as DNA: TGTGCCAGCAGCCCGAGACAGGGACTAGCCAAAAACATTCAGTACTTC. Amino acid sequence: CASSPRQGLAKNIQYF.

The rearrangement links TRBV7-9 to TRBJ2-3; 11 positions agree with TRBD1. CDR3 length equals 14 residues. In germline, CDR1 is SEHNR, CDR2 FQNEAQ (reference sequence). The V segment lost 4 bases and the J segment 5 bases; nucleotides outside the gene matches: 2. CDR3 region: CASSSGTGGDTQYF. The CDR3 DNA is TGTGCCAGCAGCTCCGGGACAGGGGGAGATACGCAGTATTTT.

This sequence joins TRBV5-4 and TRBJ2-3, with 12 bases aligning to TRBD2. The V gene end was trimmed by 4 bases and the J gene end by 0 bases; junction bases not matched to a gene: 3. The CDR3 totals 16 residues. Germline V lookup: CDR1 SGHNT, CDR2 YYREEE (reference sequence). Written as DNA, the CDR3 is TGTGCCAGCAGCGGGGGACTAGCGGGTAGCACAGATACGCAGTATTTT. Translation gives CASSGGLAGSTDTQYF.

This chain connects TRBV5-1 to TRBJ1-4, with 7 nucleotides matching TRBD1. The CDR3 contains 15 residues. Germline V CDR1 and CDR2: SGHRS, YFSETQ. V lost 0 bases to trimming and J lost 3 bases; unmatched junction nucleotides: 2. CDR3 DNA: TGCGCCAGCAGCTTGGAAGGGACAGCTAATGAAAAACTGTTTTTT. Encoded protein: CASSLEGTANEKLFF.

The chain uses TRBV7-2 and TRBJ2-1, with no clear D. Germline V gene data show CDR1 as SGHTA and CDR2 as FQGNSA. V lost 2 bases and J lost 3, with 11 bases in between. The CDR3 loop spans 15 amino acids. CDR3 DNA sequence: TGTGCCAGCAGCTTAAACTCCCGTGTCTACAATGAGCAGTTCTTC. This translates into CASSLNSRVYNEQFF.

J is TRBJ2-1 and V is TRBV4-1, with TRBD2 as a possible D gene (5 bases). V lost 2 bases and J 7 bases, leaving 15 bases between the germline ends. There are 15 residues in the CDR3. Germline V gene data show CDR1 as MGHRA and CDR2 as YSYEKL. CDR3 sequence reads: CASSQLPGSRNEQFF. The CDR3 DNA is TGCGCCAGCAGCCAACTCCCGGGATCTCGGAATGAGCAGTTCTTC.

The V call is TRBV7-9, the J call TRBJ2-7; 9 nucleotides align to TRBD1. Trimming at V came to 6 bases and at J to 6 bases, leaving 15 bases not matched to a gene. The length of the CDR3 is 16 residues. Germline CDR1 is SEHNR and CDR2 is FQNEAQ (reference sequence). The CDR3 nucleotides are TGTGCCAGCAGGAAAGGCCTCGGGACAGGGACGGTCGAGCAGTACTTC. Its translation is CASRKGLGTGTVEQYF.

The chain has TRBV4-1 and TRBJ2-7, with a possible D match to TRBD2 (7 bases). Germline values: CDR1 MGHRA, CDR2 YSYEKL. The V end lost 0 bases, the J end lost 3 bases, and 21 bases lay between the germline ends. The CDR3 contains 18 residues. This chain's CDR3 is CASSQDPTGGTFGYEQYF. The DNA of the CDR3 is TGCGCCAGCAGCCAAGACCCGACCGGGGGGACATTCGGCTACGAGCAGTACTTC.

The CDR3 coding sequence is TGCACCAGCAGCCATCGGCGGACACGAGACAATGAGCAGTTCTTC. It translates to CTSSHRRTRDNEQFF. This chain uses TRBV1 with TRBJ2-1; the table's D call, TRBD1, was not checked against the DNA. TRBV1 is reported as a pseudogene. This CDR3 comprises 15 residues.

This clone was counted only a few times. The J gene is TRBJ1-2, the V gene TRBV6-1; D is uncertain. Germline CDR1 reads MNHNS; CDR2 reads SASEGT. CDR3 length equals 14 residues. V was clipped by 2 bases and J by 8 bases, with 15 bases between them. The CDR3 nucleotides are TGTGCCAGCAGTGAAATAGGTTTAAGAGGAGGCTACACCTTC. Translated, it gives CASSEIGLRGGYTF.

J is TRBJ2-5 and V is TRBV27; D may be TRBD2 (6 bases). Between the trimmed V and J ends, which lost 4 bases and 1 base, there was a span of 16 bases. The CDR3 is 16 residues long. The germline V gene has CDR1 MNHEY and CDR2 SMNVEV (reference sequence). The CDR3 reads CASSSGTLVGQETQYF. CDR3 nucleotides: TGTGCCAGCAGTTCCGGGACTCTCGTGGGCCAAGAGACCCAGTACTTC.

This clone has ten or more counts. The chain has TRBV4-3 and TRBJ2-7; D unclear. Trimming removed 1 base at V and 0 bases at J, with 10 bases between. Per the germline V gene, CDR1 is LGHNA and CDR2 is YSLEER. This CDR3 has 15 amino acids. The CDR3 DNA reads as TGCGCCAGCAGCCAAGTGGCGGAAAGCTCCTACGAGCAGTACTTC. It codes for CASSQVAESSYEQYF.